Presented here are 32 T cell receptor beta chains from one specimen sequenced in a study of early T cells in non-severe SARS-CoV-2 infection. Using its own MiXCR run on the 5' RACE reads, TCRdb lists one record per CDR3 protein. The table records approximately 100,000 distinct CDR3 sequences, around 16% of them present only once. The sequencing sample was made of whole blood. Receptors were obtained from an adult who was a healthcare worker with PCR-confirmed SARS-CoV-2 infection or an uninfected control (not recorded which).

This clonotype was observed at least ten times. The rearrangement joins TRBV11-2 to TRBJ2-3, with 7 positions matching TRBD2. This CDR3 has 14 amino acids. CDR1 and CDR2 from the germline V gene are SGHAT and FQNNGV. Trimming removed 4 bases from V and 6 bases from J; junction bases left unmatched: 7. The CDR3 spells CASSSSGGSDTQYF. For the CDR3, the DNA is TGTGCCAGCAGCTCCTCGGGGGGTTCGGATACGCAGTATTTT.

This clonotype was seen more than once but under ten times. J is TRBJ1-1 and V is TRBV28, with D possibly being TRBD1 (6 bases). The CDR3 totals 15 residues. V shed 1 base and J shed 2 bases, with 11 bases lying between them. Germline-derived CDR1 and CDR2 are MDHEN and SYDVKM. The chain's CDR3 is CASSLSGTINTEAFF. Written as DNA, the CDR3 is TGTGCCAGCAGTTTATCCGGGACAATTAACACTGAAGCTTTCTTT.

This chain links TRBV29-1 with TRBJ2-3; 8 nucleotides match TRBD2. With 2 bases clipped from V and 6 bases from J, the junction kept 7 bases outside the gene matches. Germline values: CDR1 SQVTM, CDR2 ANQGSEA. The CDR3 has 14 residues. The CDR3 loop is CSVESGGDLDTQYF. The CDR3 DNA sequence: TGCAGCGTTGAATCGGGAGGGGACCTCGATACGCAGTATTTT.

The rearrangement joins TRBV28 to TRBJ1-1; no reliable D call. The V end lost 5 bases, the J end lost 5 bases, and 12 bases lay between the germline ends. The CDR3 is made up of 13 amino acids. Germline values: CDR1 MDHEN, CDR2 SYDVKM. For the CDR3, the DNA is TGTGCCAGCAGTCTTCAAAGACATACTGAAGCTTTCTTT. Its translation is CASSLQRHTEAFF.

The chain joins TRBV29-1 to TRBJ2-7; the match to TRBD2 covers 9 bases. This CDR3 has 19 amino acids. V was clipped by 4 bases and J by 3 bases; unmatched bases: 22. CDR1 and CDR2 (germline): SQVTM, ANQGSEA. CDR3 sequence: CSVVILGGAWTSEFYEQYF. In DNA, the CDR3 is TGCAGCGTTGTAATTCTAGGGGGCGCTTGGACTAGCGAATTCTACGAGCAGTACTTC.

In DNA form, the CDR3 reads TGTGCCTGGAGTGTACGCCAACGAGGGAACACTGAAGCTTTCTTT. Translating it yields CAWSVRQRGNTEAFF. This sequence joins TRBV30 and TRBJ1-1; D is uncertain. The CDR3 has 15 amino acids. Deletions cut 0 bases from V and 1 base from J, with 12 bases between. The V gene's germline CDR1 is GTSNPN and CDR2 SVGIG (reference sequence).

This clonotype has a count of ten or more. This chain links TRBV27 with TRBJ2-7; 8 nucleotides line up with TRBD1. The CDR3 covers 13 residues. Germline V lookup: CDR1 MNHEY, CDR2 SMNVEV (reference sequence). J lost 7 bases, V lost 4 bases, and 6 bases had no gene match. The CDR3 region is CASSSTGGREQYF. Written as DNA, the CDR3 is TGTGCCAGCAGTTCCACAGGGGGGCGAGAGCAGTACTTC.

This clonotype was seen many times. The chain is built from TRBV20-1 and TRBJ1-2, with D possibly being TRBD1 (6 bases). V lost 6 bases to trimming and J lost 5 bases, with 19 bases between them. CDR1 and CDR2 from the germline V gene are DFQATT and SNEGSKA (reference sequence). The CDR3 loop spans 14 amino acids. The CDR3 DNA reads TGCAGTGCCAAAGGGACACCCTCGGGGTATGGCTACACCTTC. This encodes CSAKGTPSGYGYTF.

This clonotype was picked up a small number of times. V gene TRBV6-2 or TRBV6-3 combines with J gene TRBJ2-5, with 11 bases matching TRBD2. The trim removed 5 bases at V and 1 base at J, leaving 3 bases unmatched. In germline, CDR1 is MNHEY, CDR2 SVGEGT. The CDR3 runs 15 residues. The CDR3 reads CASSPGLAGQETQYF. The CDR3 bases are TGTGCCAGCAGTCCAGGACTAGCGGGCCAAGAGACCCAGTACTTC.

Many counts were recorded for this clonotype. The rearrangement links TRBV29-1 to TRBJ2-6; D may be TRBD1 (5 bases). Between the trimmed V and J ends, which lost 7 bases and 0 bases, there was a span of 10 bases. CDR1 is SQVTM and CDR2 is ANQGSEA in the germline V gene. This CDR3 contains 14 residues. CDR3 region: CSAKGNSGANVLTF. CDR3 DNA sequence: TGCAGCGCCAAGGGGAACTCTGGGGCCAACGTCCTGACTTTC.

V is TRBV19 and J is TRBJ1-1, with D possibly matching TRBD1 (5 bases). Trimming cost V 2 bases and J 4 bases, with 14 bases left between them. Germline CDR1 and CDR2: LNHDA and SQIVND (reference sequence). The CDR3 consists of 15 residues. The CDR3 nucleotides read TGTGCCAGTAGTATATCCTCGGGGGGGTCCACTGAAGCTTTCTTT. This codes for CASSISSGGSTEAFF. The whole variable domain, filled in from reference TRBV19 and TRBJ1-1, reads DGGITQSPKYLFRKEGQNVTLSCEQNLNHDAMYWYRQDPGQGLRLIYYSQIVNDFQKGDIAEGYSVSREKKESFPLTVTSAQKNPTAFYLCASSISSGGSTEAFFGQGTRLTVV.

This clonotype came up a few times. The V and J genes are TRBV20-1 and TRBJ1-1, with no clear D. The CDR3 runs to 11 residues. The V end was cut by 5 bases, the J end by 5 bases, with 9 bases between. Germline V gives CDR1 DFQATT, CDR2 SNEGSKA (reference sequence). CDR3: CSAAWETEAFF. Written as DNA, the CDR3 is TGCAGTGCTGCGTGGGAAACTGAAGCTTTCTTT.

The CDR3 DNA sequence: TGCAGCGTTGATTTAGGGGGGGCATTGAGGGAGCAGTTCTTC. As protein: CSVDLGGALREQFF. The chain links TRBV29-1 to TRBJ2-1, with D possibly TRBD2 on 7 matching bases. CDR3 length: 14 residues. Germline lookup yields CDR1 SQVTM and CDR2 ANQGSEA. The germline V and J ends were trimmed by 3 bases and 10 bases, with 19 bases remaining between them.

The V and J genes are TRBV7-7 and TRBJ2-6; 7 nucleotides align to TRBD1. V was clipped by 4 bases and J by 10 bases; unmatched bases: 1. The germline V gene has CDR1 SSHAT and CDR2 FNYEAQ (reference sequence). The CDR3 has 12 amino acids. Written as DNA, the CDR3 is TGTGCCAGCAGCTCGACAGGGAACGTCCTGACTTTC. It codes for CASSSTGNVLTF.

CDR3 nucleotide sequence: TGCGCCAGCAGGACTAGCGGGGGGACCCCGAGACAAGAGACCCAGTACTTC. It is translated as CASRTSGGTPRQETQYF. V and J are TRBV5-1 and TRBJ2-5; 13 nucleotides align to TRBD2. Germline V gene sequence: CDR1 SGHRS, CDR2 YFSETQ. The CDR3 loop spans 17 amino acids. V gave up 5 bases and J gave up 2 bases; unmatched junction bases: 9. The complete variable domain, with remaining parts taken from reference TRBV5-1 and TRBJ2-5, reads KAGVTQTPRYLIKTRGQQVTLSCSPISGHRSVSWYQQTPGQGLQFLFEYFSETQRNKGNFPGRFSGRQFSNSRSEMNVSTLELGDSALYLCASRTSGGTPRQETQYFGPGTRLLVL.

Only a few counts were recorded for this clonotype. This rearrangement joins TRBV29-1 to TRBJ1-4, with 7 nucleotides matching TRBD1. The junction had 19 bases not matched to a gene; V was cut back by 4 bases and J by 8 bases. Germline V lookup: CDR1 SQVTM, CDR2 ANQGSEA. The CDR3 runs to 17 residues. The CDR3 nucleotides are TGCAGCGTTGGCGAAAACAGGGGAACCTTCGGTCCGGAAAAACTGTTTTTT. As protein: CSVGENRGTFGPEKLFF.

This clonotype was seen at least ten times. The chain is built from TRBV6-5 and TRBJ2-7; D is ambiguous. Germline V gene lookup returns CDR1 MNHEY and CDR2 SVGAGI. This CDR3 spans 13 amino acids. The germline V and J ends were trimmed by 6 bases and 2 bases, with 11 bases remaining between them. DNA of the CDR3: TGTGCCAGCAGAGTCGCTGGAGCCTACGAGCAGTACTTC. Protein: CASRVAGAYEQYF.

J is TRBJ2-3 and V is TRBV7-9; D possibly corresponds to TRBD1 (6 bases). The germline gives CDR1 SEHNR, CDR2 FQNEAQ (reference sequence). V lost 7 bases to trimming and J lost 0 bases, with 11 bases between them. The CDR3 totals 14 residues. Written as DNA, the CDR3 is TGTGCCAGCACAGGGACAAAAAGCACAGATACGCAGTATTTT. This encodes CASTGTKSTDTQYF.

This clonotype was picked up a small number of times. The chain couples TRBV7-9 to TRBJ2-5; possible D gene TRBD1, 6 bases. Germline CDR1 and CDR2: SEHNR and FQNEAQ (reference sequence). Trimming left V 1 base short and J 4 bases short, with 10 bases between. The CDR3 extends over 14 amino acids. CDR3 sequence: CASSLGGLGETQYF. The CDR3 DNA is TGTGCCAGCAGCTTAGGGGGGCTTGGAGAGACCCAGTACTTC.

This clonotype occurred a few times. CDR3 sequence (DNA): TGTGCCAGCAGTGACACCCCTTACAATGAGCAGTTCTTC. Encoded protein: CASSDTPYNEQFF. V usage is TRBV2 and J usage is TRBJ2-1; D is unclear. Trimming removed 3 bases at V and 4 bases at J, with 7 bases between. CDR3 size: 13 residues. CDR1 and CDR2 (germline): SNHLY, FYNNEI. Full variable domain (missing parts from reference TRBV2 and TRBJ2-1): EPEVTQTPSHQVTQMGQEVILRCVPISNHLYFYWYRQILGQKVEFLVSFYNNEISEKSEIFDDQFSVERPDGSNFTLKIRSTKLEDSAMYFCASSDTPYNEQFFGPGTRLTVL.

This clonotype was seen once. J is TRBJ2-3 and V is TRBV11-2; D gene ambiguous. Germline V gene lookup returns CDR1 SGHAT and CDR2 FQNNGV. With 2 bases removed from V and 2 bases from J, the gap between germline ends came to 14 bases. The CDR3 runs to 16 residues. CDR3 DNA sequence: TGTGCCAGCAGCTTAAAAGCTAACTCCGACACAGATACGCAGTATTTT. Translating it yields CASSLKANSDTDTQYF.

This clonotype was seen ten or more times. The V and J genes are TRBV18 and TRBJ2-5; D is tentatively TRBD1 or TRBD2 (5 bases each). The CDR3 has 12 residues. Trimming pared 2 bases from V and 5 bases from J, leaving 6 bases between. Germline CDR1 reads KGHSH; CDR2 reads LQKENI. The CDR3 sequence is CASSPEGETQYF. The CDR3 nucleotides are TGTGCCAGCTCACCAGAGGGGGAGACCCAGTACTTC.

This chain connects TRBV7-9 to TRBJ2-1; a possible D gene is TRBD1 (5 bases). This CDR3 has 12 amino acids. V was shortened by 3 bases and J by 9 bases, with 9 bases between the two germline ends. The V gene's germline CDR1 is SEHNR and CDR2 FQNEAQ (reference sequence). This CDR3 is CASSLLGLEQFF. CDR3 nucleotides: TGTGCCAGCAGCTTGTTGGGGCTTGAGCAGTTCTTC.

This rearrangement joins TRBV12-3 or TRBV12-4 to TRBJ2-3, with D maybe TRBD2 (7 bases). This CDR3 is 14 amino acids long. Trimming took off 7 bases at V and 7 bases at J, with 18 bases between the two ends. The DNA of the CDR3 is TGTGCCAGCATCCTTGGTCGGGGGGCTAATACGCAGTATTTT. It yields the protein CASILGRGANTQYF.

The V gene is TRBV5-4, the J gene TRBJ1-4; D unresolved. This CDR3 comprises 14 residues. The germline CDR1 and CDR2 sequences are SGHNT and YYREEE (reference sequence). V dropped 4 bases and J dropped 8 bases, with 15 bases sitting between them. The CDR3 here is CASSEGSVREKLFF. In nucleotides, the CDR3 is TGTGCCAGCAGCGAAGGGTCCGTTAGGGAAAAACTGTTTTTT.

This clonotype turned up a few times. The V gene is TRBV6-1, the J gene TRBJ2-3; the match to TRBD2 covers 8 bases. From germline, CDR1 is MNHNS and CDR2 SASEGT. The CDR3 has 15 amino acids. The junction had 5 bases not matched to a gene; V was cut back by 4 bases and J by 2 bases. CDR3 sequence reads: CASSVLRGATDTQYF. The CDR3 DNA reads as TGTGCCAGCAGTGTCCTGCGGGGGGCCACAGATACGCAGTATTTT.

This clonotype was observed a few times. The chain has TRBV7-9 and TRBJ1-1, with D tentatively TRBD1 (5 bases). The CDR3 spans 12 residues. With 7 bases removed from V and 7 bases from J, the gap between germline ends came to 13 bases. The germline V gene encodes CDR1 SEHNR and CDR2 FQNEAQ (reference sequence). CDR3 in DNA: TGTGCCAGCATGGGGGTCGGTGATGAAGCTTTCTTT. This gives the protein CASMGVGDEAFF.

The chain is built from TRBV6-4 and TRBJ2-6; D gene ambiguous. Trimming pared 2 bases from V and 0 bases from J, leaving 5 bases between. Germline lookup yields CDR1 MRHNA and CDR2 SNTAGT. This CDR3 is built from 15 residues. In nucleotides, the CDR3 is TGTGCCAGCAGTGACGACCCCTCTGGGGCCAACGTCCTGACTTTC. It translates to CASSDDPSGANVLTF.

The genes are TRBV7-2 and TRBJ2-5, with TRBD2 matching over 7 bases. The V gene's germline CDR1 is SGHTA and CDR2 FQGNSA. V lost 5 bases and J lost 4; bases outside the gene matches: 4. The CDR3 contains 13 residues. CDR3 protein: CASSRTRGETQYF. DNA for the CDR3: TGTGCCAGCAGCCGGACTAGAGGAGAGACCCAGTACTTC.

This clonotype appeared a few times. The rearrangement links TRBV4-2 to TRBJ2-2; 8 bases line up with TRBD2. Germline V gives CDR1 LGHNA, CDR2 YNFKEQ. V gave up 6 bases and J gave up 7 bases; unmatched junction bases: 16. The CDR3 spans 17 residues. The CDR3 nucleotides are TGTGCCAGCAGTCCAAGACCAAGCACTAGCGGAAACGGGGAGCTGTTTTTT. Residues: CASSPRPSTSGNGELFF.

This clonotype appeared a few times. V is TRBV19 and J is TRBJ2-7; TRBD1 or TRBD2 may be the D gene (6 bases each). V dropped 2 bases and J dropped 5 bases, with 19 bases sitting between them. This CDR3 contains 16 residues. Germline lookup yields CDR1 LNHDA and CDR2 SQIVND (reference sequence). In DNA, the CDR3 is TGTGCCAGTAGTATATCGAATCCGACAGGAGGGGACGAGCAGTACTTC. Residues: CASSISNPTGGDEQYF.

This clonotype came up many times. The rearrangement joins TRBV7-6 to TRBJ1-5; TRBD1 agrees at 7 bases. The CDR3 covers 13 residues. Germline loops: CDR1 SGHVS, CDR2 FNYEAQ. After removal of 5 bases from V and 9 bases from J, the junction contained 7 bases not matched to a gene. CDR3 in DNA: TGTGCCAGCAGCCAGGGACAGCCCGGGCCCCAGCATTTT. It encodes CASSQGQPGPQHF.